These 9 T cell receptor beta chains share one sample of origin, sequenced in a study of tumor and adjacent non-tumor tissue in lung cancer. A modified ARM-PCR protocol with three rounds of nested PCR amplified TCRbeta. TCRdb re-derived calls from the multiplex PCR reads in MiXCR, one entry per CDR3 protein. The table includes around 40,000 distinct CDR3 sequences, more than 50% detected once. The template was RNA from unsorted bulk tissue. This non-tumor lung sample came from over 3 cm beyond the tumor edge. The sample comprised distant non-tumor lung tissue. The receptor set was obtained from a middle-aged man with non-small cell lung cancer.

Only a few counts were recorded for this clonotype. Without the conserved terminal phenylalanine or tryptophan, this CDR3 likely stems from a read error. The chain uses TRBV6-6 and TRBJ1-5; 11 bases align to TRBD1. J gave up 6 bases and V 6 bases, and 10 bases lay outside the gene matches. Germline-derived CDR1 and CDR2 are MNHNY and SVGAGI (reference sequence). This CDR3 has 16 amino acids. The CDR3 DNA follows: TGTGCCAGCAGGCAAATTGGACAGGGGGCCGCTCAGCCCCAGCATCTT. It is translated as CASRQIGQGAAQPQHL.

As to this clonotype: A junction boundary mismatches the germline segment, possibly from a read error. The rearrangement links TRBV11-1 to TRBJ2-1; 7 positions agree with TRBD2. The CDR3 runs 15 residues. CDR1 SGHAT and CDR2 FQDESV come from the germline V gene (reference sequence). CDR3 bases: TGTGCCAGCAGTCTAGACCCTAGCGGCTACATTGAGCAGTTCTTC. This encodes CASSLDPSGYIEQFF.

This clonotype was observed a single time. This is likely a read error, given that the CDR3 carries no conserved phenylalanine or tryptophan at its end. The limits of the CDR3 on the DNA are not certain, so only TCRdb's listed CDR3 is given. The chain combines TRBV7-2 with TRBJ1-1; the D call in the table, TRBD1, was not verified against the DNA. Germline lookup yields CDR1 SGHTA and CDR2 FQGNSA. The CDR3 is 14 amino acids long, termini counted. This CDR3 is CASSLQGSDTEASY.

In regard to this clonotype: A read error may be the cause here, since a much bigger clone is one base away. This chain links TRBV5-6 with TRBJ2-2; no firm D call. Trimming left V 3 bases short and J 3 bases short, with 3 bases between. The CDR3 consists of 12 residues. Germline values: CDR1 SGHDT, CDR2 YYEEEE. The CDR3 nucleotides read TGTGCCAGCAGCTCTGACACCGGGGAGCTGTTTTTT. Translated: CASSSDTGELFF.

There are many counts of this clonotype. V and J are TRBV30 and TRBJ2-7; D perhaps matches TRBD1 (6 bases). The CDR3 is 15 residues long. CDR1 is GTSNPN and CDR2 is SVGIG in the germline V gene (reference sequence). Deletions cut 0 bases from V and 3 bases from J, with 15 bases between. As DNA, the CDR3 is TGTGCCTGGAGTGTTGGGCAGGGGCCTCGCTACGAGCAGTACTTC. It encodes CAWSVGQGPRYEQYF.

The sample holds a few counts of this clonotype. The chain recombines TRBV28 with TRBJ1-3; 8 positions agree with TRBD1. In germline, CDR1 is MDHEN, CDR2 SYDVKM. V lost 6 bases, J lost 4 bases, and 5 bases stayed unmatched. The CDR3 consists of 14 residues. The CDR3 reads CASRFGDRGNTIYF. The CDR3 bases are TGTGCCAGCAGATTCGGGGACAGGGGAAACACCATATATTTT.

V gene TRBV6-5 combines with J gene TRBJ1-5; the D is unclear. Between the trimmed V and J ends, which lost 7 bases and 5 bases, there was a span of 18 bases. The CDR3 runs to 15 residues. The germline V gene has CDR1 MNHEY and CDR2 SVGAGI. CDR3: CASKYSTGSDQPQHF. Here the CDR3 DNA reads TGTGCCAGCAAGTACTCAACGGGGTCAGATCAGCCCCAGCATTTT.

This clonotype was seen a few times. Being one base from a much bigger clone, this may be a read error. The CDR3 bases are TGCAGCGTTGCCCCCACTCCGAGGAACGAGCAGTACTTC. Translated: CSVAPTPRNEQYF. The genes are TRBV29-1 and TRBJ2-7; D gene ambiguous. Germline V gene lookup returns CDR1 SQVTM and CDR2 ANQGSEA. The CDR3 totals 13 residues. The V and J ends lost 4 bases and 5 bases respectively, with 15 bases between them.

As regards this clonotype: The junction departs from the called germline gene at one end, perhaps through a read error. V and J are TRBV11-2 and TRBJ1-2, with D possibly being TRBD1 (6 bases). The CDR3 consists of 12 residues. In germline, CDR1 is SGHAT, CDR2 FQNNGV. The CDR3, as DNA: TGTGCCAGTAGGAATGACAGGCATGGCTGCACCTTC. Residues: CASRNDRHGCTF. Drawing the rest from reference TRBV11-2 and TRBJ1-2, the complete variable domain is EAGVAQSPRYKIIEKRQSVAFWCNPISGHATLYWYQQILGQGPKLLIQFQNNGVVDDSQLPKDRFSAERLKGVDSTLKIQPAKLEDSAVYLCASRNDRHGCTFGSGTRLTVV.